This record looks at one TCR beta chain sequence and its context. Its antigen is currently unknown. The CDR3 is made up of 14 amino acids. V shed 6 bases and J shed 1 base, with 12 bases lying between them. Germline V gene data show CDR1 as MDHEN and CDR2 as SYDVKM. This entry comes from a study of identical twins. Whole-study findings and limits: Zero-insertion analyses might be partly confounded by invariant T cells like MAIT and iNKT. Compared with unrelated sharing, twin-shared out-of-frame alpha sequences had more low-probability sequences.

It was template switching that added a universal primer site, and there were unique molecular identifiers on the cDNA. One entry per CDR3 protein results from TCRdb running MiXCR on the 5' RACE reads. The sample has fewer than 500,000 distinct CDR3 sequences, around 15% seen once. This sample also appeared in a second study, on yellow fever vaccine responses in identical twins.

This receptor was identified in a woman under 30 in good health. The sequenced material came from CD4+ T cells sorted from blood. The gene calls are TRBV28 and TRBJ1-1; unclear D gene. The CDR3 sequence: CASSRTPTNTEAFF. CDR3 nucleotide sequence: TGTGCCAGCAGCAGGACCCCCACGAACACTGAAGCTTTCTTT. Full variable domain (remainder filled in from reference TRBV28 and TRBJ1-1): DVKVTQSSRYLVKRTGEKVFLECVQDMDHENMFWYRQDPGLGLRLIYFSYDVKMKEKGDIPEGYSVSREKKERFSLILESASTNQTSMYLCASSRTPTNTEAFFGQGTRLTVV.